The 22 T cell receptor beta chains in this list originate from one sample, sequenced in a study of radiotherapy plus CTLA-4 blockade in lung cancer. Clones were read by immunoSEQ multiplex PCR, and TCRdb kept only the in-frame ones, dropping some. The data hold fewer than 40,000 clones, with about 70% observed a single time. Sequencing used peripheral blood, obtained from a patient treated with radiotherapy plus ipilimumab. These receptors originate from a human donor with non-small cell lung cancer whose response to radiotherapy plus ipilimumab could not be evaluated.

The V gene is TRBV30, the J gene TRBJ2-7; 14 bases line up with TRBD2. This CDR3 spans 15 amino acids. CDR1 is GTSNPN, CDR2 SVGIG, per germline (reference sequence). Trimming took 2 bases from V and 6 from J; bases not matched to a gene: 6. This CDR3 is CAWSRLAGGPGEQYF. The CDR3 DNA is TGTGCCTGGAGTCGACTAGCGGGAGGGCCGGGCGAGCAGTACTTC.

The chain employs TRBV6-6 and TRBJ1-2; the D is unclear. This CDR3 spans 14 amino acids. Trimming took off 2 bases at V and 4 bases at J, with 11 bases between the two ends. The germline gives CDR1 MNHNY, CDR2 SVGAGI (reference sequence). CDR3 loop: CASSYGRRGYGYTF. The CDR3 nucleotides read TGTGCCAGCAGTTACGGTCGTCGGGGCTATGGCTACACCTTC.

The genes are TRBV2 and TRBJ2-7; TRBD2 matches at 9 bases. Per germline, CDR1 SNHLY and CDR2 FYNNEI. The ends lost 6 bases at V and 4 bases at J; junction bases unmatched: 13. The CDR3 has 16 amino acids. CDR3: CASSGGRAAGVYEQYF. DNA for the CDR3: TGTGCCAGCAGCGGCGGGAGGGCCGCTGGGGTTTACGAGCAGTACTTC.

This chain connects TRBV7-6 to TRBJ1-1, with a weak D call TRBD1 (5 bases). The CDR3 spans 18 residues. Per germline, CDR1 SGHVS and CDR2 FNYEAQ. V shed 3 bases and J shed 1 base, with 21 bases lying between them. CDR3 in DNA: TGTGCCAGCAGCTTCCTTTTTTGCGGGGGGTATTGGAACACTGAAGCTTTCTTT. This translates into CASSFLFCGGYWNTEAFF.

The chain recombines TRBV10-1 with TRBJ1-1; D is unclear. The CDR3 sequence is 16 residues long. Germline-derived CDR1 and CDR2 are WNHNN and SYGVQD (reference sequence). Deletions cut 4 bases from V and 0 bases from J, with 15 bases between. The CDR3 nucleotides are TGCGCCAGCAGTGTTAGTAGGGAGGCTATGAACACTGAAGCTTTCTTT. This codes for CASSVSREAMNTEAFF.

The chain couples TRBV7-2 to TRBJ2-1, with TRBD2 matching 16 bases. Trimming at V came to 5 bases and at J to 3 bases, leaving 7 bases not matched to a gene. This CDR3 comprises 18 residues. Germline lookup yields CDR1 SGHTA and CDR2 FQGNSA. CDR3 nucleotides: TGTGCCAGCAGCCCCCGGGGACTAGCGGGAGGGGGCTACAATGAGCAGTTCTTC. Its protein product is CASSPRGLAGGGYNEQFF.

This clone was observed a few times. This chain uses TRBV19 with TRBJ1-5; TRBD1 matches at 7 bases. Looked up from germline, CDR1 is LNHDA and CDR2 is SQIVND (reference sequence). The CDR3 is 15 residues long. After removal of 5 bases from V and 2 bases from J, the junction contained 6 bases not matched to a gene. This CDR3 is CASSPQGGRNQPQHF. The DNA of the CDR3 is TGTGCCAGTAGTCCTCAGGGGGGACGCAATCAGCCCCAGCATTTT.

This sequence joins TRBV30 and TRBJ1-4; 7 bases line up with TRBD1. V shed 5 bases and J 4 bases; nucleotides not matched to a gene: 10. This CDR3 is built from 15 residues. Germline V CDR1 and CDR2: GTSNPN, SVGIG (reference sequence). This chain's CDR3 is CAWAGQGVFNEKLFF. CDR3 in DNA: TGTGCCTGGGCGGGGCAGGGGGTTTTTAATGAAAAACTGTTTTTT.

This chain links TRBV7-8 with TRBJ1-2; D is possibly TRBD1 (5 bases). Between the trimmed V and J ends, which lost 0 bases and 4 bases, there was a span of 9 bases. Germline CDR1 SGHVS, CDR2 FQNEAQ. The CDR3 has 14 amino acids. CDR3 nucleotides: TGTGCCAGCAGCTTAGCGGCAGGGATCTATGGCTACACCTTC. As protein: CASSLAAGIYGYTF.

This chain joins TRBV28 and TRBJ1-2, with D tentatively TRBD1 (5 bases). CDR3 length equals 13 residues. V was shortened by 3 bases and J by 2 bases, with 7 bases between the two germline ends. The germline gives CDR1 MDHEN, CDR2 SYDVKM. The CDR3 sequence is CASSFPGNYGYTF. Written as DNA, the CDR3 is TGTGCCAGCAGTTTCCCAGGGAACTATGGCTACACCTTC.

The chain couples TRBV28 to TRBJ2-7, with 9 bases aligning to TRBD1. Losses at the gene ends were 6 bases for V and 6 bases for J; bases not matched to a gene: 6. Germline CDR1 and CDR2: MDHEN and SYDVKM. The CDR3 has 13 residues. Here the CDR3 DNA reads TGTGCCAGCAGAAAGGGACAGGGAGGCGAGCAGTACTTC. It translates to CASRKGQGGEQYF.

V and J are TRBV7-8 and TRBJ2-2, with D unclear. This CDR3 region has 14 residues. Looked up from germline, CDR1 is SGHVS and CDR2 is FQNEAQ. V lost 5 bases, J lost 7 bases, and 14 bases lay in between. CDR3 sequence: CASSPRTGGGELFF. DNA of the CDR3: TGTGCCAGCAGCCCGCGAACCGGCGGCGGGGAGCTGTTTTTT.

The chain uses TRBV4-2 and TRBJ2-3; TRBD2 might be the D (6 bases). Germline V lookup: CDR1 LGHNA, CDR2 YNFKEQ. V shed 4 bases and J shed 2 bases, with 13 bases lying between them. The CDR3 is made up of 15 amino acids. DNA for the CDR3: TGTGCCAGCAGCCGTGAACTAGCACACACAGATACGCAGTATTTT. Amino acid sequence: CASSRELAHTDTQYF.

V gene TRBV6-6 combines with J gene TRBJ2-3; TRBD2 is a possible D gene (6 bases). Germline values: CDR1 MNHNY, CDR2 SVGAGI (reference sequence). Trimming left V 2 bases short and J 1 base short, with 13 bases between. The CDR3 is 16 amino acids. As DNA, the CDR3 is TGTGCCAGCAGTTACGGCCTTGGAGGGGGCACAGATACGCAGTATTTT. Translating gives CASSYGLGGGTDTQYF.

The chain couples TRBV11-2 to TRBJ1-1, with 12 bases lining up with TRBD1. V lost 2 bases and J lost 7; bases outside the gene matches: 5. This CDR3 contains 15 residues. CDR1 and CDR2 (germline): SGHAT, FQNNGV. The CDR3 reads CASSLTGTGGFEAFF. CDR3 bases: TGTGCCAGCAGCTTAACCGGGACAGGGGGCTTTGAAGCTTTCTTT.

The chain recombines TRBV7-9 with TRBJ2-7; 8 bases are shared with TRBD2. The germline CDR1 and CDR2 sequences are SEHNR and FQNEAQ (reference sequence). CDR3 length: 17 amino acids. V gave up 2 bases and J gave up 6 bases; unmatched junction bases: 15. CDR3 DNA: TGTGCCAGCAGCTTAATGTTGGGGACTAGTCGTTTTATCGAGCAGTACTTC. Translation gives CASSLMLGTSRFIEQYF. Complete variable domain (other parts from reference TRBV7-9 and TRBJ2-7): DTGVSQNPRHKITKRGQNVTFRCDPISEHNRLYWYRQTLGQGPEFLTYFQNEAQLEKSRLLSDRFSAERPKGSFSTLEIQRTEQGDSAMYLCASSLMLGTSRFIEQYFGPGTRLTVT.

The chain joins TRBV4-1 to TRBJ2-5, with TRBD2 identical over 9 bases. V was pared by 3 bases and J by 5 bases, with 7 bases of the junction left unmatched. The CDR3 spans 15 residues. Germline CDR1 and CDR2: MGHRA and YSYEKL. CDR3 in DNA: TGCGCCAGCAGCCAGCAACTAGCGGGTCGGGAGACCCAGTACTTC. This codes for CASSQQLAGRETQYF.

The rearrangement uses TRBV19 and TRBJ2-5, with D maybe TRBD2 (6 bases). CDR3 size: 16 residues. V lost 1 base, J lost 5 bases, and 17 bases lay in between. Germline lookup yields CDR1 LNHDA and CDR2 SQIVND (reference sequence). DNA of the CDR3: TGTGCCAGTAGTATAGGGGCAAGGGGAGGAAGGGAGACCCAGTACTTC. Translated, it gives CASSIGARGGRETQYF.

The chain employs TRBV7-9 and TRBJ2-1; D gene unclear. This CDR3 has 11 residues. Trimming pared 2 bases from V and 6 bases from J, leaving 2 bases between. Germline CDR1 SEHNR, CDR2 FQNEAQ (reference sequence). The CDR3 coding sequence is TGTGCCAGCAGCTTACTCAATGAGCAGTTCTTC. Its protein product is CASSLLNEQFF.

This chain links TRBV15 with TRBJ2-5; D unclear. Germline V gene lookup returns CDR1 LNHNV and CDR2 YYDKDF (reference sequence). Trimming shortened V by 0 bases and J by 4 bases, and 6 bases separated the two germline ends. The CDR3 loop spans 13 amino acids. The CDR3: CATSRDNGETQYF. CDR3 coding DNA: TGTGCCACCAGCAGAGATAACGGAGAGACCCAGTACTTC. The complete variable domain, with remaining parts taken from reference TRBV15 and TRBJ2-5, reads DAMVIQNPRYQVTQFGKPVTLSCSQTLNHNVMYWYQQKSSQAPKLLFHYYDKDFNNEADTPDNFQSRRPNTSFCFLDIRSPGLGDTAMYLCATSRDNGETQYFGPGTRLLVL.

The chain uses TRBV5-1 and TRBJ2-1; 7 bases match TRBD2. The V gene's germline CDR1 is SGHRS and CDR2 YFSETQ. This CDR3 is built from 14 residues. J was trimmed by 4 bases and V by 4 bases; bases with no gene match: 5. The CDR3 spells CASSLGTNYNEQFF. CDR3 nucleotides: TGCGCCAGCAGCCTCGGGACTAATTACAATGAGCAGTTCTTC.

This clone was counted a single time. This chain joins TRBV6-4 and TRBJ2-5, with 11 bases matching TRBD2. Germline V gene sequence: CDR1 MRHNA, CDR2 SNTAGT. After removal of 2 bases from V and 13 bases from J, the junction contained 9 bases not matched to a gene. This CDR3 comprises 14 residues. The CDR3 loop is CASSDGLAGGPLYF. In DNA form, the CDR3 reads TGTGCCAGCAGTGACGGGCTAGCGGGAGGCCCTTTGTACTTC.